The 23 T cell receptor beta chains below come from one sample, sequenced in a study of Graves' ophthalmopathy and Graves' hyperthyroidism. Amplification of the TCR beta CDR3 regions used RNA transcripts (as template). Scientists carried out first-round RT-PCR using HTBI primers and then a second-round multiplex PCR. TCRdb reanalysed the multiplex PCR reads using MiXCR and keeps one entry per CDR3 protein. The data contain over a million distinct CDR3 sequences, less than 45% of them singletons. Source material: peripheral blood or thyroid tissue (not recorded which). The receptors were sampled from an adult man with Graves' hyperthyroidism.

This clonotype appeared many times. The V and J genes are TRBV2 and TRBJ2-7; D uncertain. Trimming removed 8 bases from V and 3 bases from J, with 11 bases in between. Germline CDR1 and CDR2: SNHLY and FYNNEI. The length of the CDR3 is 12 residues. The CDR3 is CASSAEFYEQYF. The CDR3 DNA follows: TGTGCCAGCTCGGCAGAGTTCTACGAGCAGTACTTC.

This clonotype was seen more than once but under ten times. The V and J genes are TRBV12-3 or TRBV12-4 and TRBJ2-2; 7 positions agree with TRBD1. There are 16 residues in the CDR3. After removal of 6 bases from V and 1 base from J, the junction contained 8 bases not matched to a gene. The CDR3 spells CASRWTGTENTGELFF. The CDR3, as DNA: TGTGCCAGCAGGTGGACCGGGACAGAGAACACCGGGGAGCTGTTTTTT.

This clonotype was seen more than once but under ten times. The rearrangement uses TRBV6-6 and TRBJ2-2; the D gene is possibly TRBD1 (5 bases). V was pared by 8 bases and J by 3 bases, with 16 bases between. Germline V gene data show CDR1 as MNHNY and CDR2 as SVGAGI (reference sequence). This CDR3 spans 15 amino acids. CDR3 DNA sequence: TGTGCCAGCTCACCCCATACAGGCTACACCGGGGAGCTGTTTTTT. As protein: CASSPHTGYTGELFF.

Ten or more counts support this clonotype. V is TRBV20-1 and J is TRBJ2-2; no clear D gene. The CDR3 sequence is 13 residues long. Trimming shortened V by 1 base and J by 4 bases, and 7 bases separated the two germline ends. The germline gives CDR1 DFQATT, CDR2 SNEGSKA (reference sequence). CDR3 sequence: CSARAQFTGELFF. CDR3 nucleotide sequence: TGCAGTGCTAGAGCCCAGTTCACCGGGGAGCTGTTTTTT.

CDR3 in amino acids: CASIHRAGFTYEQYF. CDR3 DNA: TGTGCCAGCATCCACCGGGCGGGATTCACCTACGAGCAGTACTTC. V usage is TRBV6-5 and J usage is TRBJ2-7; a possible D gene is TRBD2 (6 bases). CDR1 is MNHEY and CDR2 is SVGAGI in the germline V gene. Trimming left V 7 bases short and J 2 bases short, with 18 bases between. This CDR3 spans 15 amino acids.

This clonotype has only a few counts. The V and J genes are TRBV6-9 and TRBJ1-5; 9 bases are shared with TRBD1. This CDR3 is built from 14 residues. CDR1 and CDR2 from the germline V gene are MNHGY and SVAAGI. The ends lost 5 bases at V and 5 bases at J; junction bases unmatched: 4. CDR3 sequence: CASSDTGGHQPQHF. The DNA for the CDR3 is TGTGCCAGCAGTGACACAGGGGGCCATCAGCCCCAGCATTTT.

V and J are TRBV6-5 and TRBJ2-7; D possibly corresponds to TRBD2 (6 bases). V was trimmed by 5 bases and J by 4 bases, leaving 15 bases between them. Germline V gives CDR1 MNHEY, CDR2 SVGAGI. CDR3 length equals 14 residues. The CDR3 sequence is CASSQTGVGYEQYF. Written as DNA, the CDR3 is TGTGCCAGCAGTCAGACGGGGGTAGGGTACGAGCAGTACTTC.

The CDR3, as DNA: TGTGCCAGCAGCCCGACGCGGGGCAAGCTAGCGGGGGTAGGAGAGACCCAGTACTTC. Residues: CASSPTRGKLAGVGETQYF. The chain joins TRBV7-9 to TRBJ2-5; 10 bases are a match to TRBD2. Unmatched junction bases numbered 19, after V lost 5 bases and J lost 4 bases. Germline CDR1 SEHNR, CDR2 FQNEAQ (reference sequence). There are 19 residues in the CDR3.

The gene calls are TRBV29-1 and TRBJ1-2; possible D gene TRBD1, 5 bases. CDR3 length equals 11 residues. The germline V gene encodes CDR1 SQVTM and CDR2 ANQGSEA. The V end lost 7 bases, the J end lost 4 bases, and 10 bases lay between the germline ends. The CDR3 sequence is CSGGTGYGYTF. CDR3 in DNA: TGCAGCGGGGGGACGGGCTATGGCTACACCTTC.

The CDR3 sequence is CASSWGLGRGTQYF. The CDR3 DNA reads TGTGCCAGCAGCTGGGGACTGGGGCGAGGGACCCAGTACTTC. The chain employs TRBV5-4 and TRBJ2-5; D is possibly TRBD2 (6 bases). The CDR3 spans 14 residues. V was shortened by 3 bases and J by 7 bases, with 16 bases between the two germline ends. Looked up from germline, CDR1 is SGHNT and CDR2 is YYREEE (reference sequence).

As regards this clonotype: Just one base apart from a much larger clone, this may be a read error. The chain joins TRBV29-1 to TRBJ2-7; the D gene is possibly TRBD2 (5 bases). This CDR3 spans 13 amino acids. Looked up from germline, CDR1 is SQVTM and CDR2 is ANQGSEA. CDR3 protein: CSAQLEAGYERYF. As DNA, the CDR3 is TGCAGCGCTCAACTAGAGGCGGGTTACGAGCGGTACTTC.

This clonotype was seen only a few times. V gene TRBV19 combines with J gene TRBJ2-2; the D gene is possibly TRBD1 (5 bases). The CDR3 is 15 residues long. Germline lookup yields CDR1 LNHDA and CDR2 SQIVND (reference sequence). The ends were cut back, 6 bases at V and 2 bases at J, with 13 bases in the middle. In DNA, the CDR3 is TGTGCCAGTAGACCCCCAGGGTTAAACACCGGGGAGCTGTTTTTT. Amino acid sequence: CASRPPGLNTGELFF.

The chain carries TRBV15 and TRBJ1-3, with D possibly matching TRBD1 (6 bases). V lost 0 bases and J 2 bases, leaving 8 bases between the germline ends. This CDR3 spans 15 amino acids. Germline values: CDR1 LNHNV, CDR2 YYDKDF (reference sequence). The CDR3 spells CATSRDYRAGNTIYF. The CDR3 coding sequence is TGTGCCACCAGCAGAGATTACAGGGCTGGAAACACCATATATTTT.

This clonotype was seen at least ten times. V and J are TRBV7-6 and TRBJ1-5; no definite D call. The ends were cut back, 5 bases at V and 0 bases at J, with 11 bases in the middle. CDR1 is SGHVS, CDR2 FNYEAQ, per germline. This CDR3 contains 15 residues. The CDR3: CASSPGWGSNQPQHF. CDR3 in DNA: TGTGCCAGCAGCCCGGGCTGGGGTAGCAATCAGCCCCAGCATTTT.

The chain is built from TRBV25-1 and TRBJ1-1; no clear D. Germline CDR1 and CDR2: MGHDK and SYGVNS. This CDR3 has 14 amino acids. The V end lost 8 bases, the J end lost 0 bases, and 13 bases lay between the germline ends. CDR3 DNA sequence: TGTGCCAGCGTTGATCGGCAGATGAACACTGAAGCTTTCTTT. It is translated as CASVDRQMNTEAFF.

Of note for this clonotype: A much larger clone sits a single nucleotide away, making a read error possible. This chain connects TRBV12-3 or TRBV12-4 to TRBJ1-5, with a tentative D call TRBD1 (5 bases). The CDR3 is made up of 13 amino acids. This CDR3 reads CASSSGIGQPRHF. CDR3 DNA: TGTGCCAGCAGTTCAGGGATCGGTCAGCCCCGGCATTTT.

This chain connects TRBV7-9 to TRBJ1-5; unclear D gene. This CDR3 comprises 19 residues. CDR1 is SEHNR and CDR2 is FQNEAQ in the germline V gene (reference sequence). The V end was cut by 0 bases, the J end by 0 bases, with 18 bases between. The CDR3 DNA sequence: TGTGCCAGCAGCTTAGCGTTCTTCACAGTCGTTAATAGCAATCAGCCCCAGCATTTT. Protein sequence: CASSLAFFTVVNSNQPQHF.

This clonotype was seen at least ten times. The gene calls are TRBV10-3 and TRBJ1-2; 8 bases fit TRBD1. V lost 6 bases and J lost 4; bases outside the gene matches: 10. CDR1 and CDR2 from the germline V gene are ENHRY and SYGVKD. The CDR3 runs to 15 residues. The DNA of the CDR3 is TGTGCCATCAGCCTGGACAGGGTTGGAAGCTATGGCTACACCTTC. This codes for CAISLDRVGSYGYTF.

The table lists this clonotype with many counts. The CDR3 nucleotides are TGTGCCAGCAGTTACACGGGACTGATCCGCTATGGCTACACCTTC. This translates into CASSYTGLIRYGYTF. The V gene is TRBV6-5, the J gene TRBJ1-2; a weak D match, TRBD1 (5 bases). Germline lookup yields CDR1 MNHEY and CDR2 SVGAGI. Trimming pared 2 bases from V and 4 bases from J, leaving 14 bases between. The CDR3 extends over 15 amino acids.

The gene calls are TRBV20-1 and TRBJ1-6, with 7 bases matching TRBD1. Germline CDR1 is DFQATT and CDR2 is SNEGSKA (reference sequence). Trimming took 4 bases from V and 7 from J; bases not matched to a gene: 13. This CDR3 region has 16 residues. The CDR3: CSATRQGSLRNSPLHF. The CDR3 coding sequence is TGCAGTGCTACTAGACAGGGCTCGCTAAGAAATTCACCCCTCCACTTT.

This clonotype was detected a few times. The chain carries TRBV20-1 and TRBJ2-5; 8 bases are shared with TRBD2. The length of the CDR3 is 14 residues. Germline CDR1 and CDR2: DFQATT and SNEGSKA (reference sequence). With 7 bases clipped from V and 3 bases from J, the junction kept 10 bases outside the gene matches. Written as DNA, the CDR3 is TGCAGTGGCGGTGGGCGGGGGGCAAAAGAGACCCAGTACTTC. Protein: CSGGGRGAKETQYF.

J is TRBJ1-5 and V is TRBV12-3 or TRBV12-4; D is uncertain. The CDR3 covers 15 residues. V lost 5 bases and J 3 bases, leaving 14 bases between the germline ends. As DNA, the CDR3 is TGTGCCAGCAGTCTGACCGGGCAGAACAATCAGCCCCAGCATTTT. Protein: CASSLTGQNNQPQHF.

To note about this clonotype: A junction end diverges from the germline sequence, so it may reflect a read error. The CDR3 is CASSLTSASSYEQYF. The CDR3 DNA sequence: TGTGCCAGCAGTCTCACCAGCGCCAGCTCCTACGAGCAGTACTTC. The V gene is TRBV10-2, the J gene TRBJ2-7; D not certain. The CDR3 runs to 15 residues. CDR1 is WSHSY, CDR2 SAAADI, per germline.